The clone carrying this TCR beta chain has ten or more counts. This specimen comes from a study of T cells of healthy individuals. TCRdb redid the calling of the 5' RACE reads with MiXCR, one entry per CDR3 protein. The sample consists of around 98,000 distinct CDR3 sequences, roughly 15% of them appearing once. The sequence derives from a human donor in good health.

CDR3 bases: TGCAGCGTTGCTCAAGTGAGTGGTGAGCAGTTCTTC. This codes for CSVAQVSGEQFF. This rearrangement joins TRBV29-1 to TRBJ2-1, with no clear D. Trimming stripped 4 bases from V and 9 bases from J, with 13 bases between. The CDR3 has 12 residues. The germline V gene encodes CDR1 SQVTM and CDR2 ANQGSEA.